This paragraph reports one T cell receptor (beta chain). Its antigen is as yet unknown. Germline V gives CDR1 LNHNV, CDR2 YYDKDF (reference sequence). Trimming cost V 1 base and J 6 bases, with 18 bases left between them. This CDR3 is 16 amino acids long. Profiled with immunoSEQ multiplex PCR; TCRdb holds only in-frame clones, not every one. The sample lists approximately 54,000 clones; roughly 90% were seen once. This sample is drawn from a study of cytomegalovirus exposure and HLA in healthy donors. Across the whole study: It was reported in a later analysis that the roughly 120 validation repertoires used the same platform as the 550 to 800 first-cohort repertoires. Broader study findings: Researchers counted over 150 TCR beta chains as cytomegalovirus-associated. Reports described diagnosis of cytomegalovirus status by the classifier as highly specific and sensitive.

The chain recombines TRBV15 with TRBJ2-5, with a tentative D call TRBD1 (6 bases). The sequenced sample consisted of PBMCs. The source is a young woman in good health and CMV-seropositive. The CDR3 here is CATSRVGATGLQTQYF. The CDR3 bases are TGTGCCACCAGCAGAGTGGGGGCTACAGGGTTACAGACCCAGTACTTC.